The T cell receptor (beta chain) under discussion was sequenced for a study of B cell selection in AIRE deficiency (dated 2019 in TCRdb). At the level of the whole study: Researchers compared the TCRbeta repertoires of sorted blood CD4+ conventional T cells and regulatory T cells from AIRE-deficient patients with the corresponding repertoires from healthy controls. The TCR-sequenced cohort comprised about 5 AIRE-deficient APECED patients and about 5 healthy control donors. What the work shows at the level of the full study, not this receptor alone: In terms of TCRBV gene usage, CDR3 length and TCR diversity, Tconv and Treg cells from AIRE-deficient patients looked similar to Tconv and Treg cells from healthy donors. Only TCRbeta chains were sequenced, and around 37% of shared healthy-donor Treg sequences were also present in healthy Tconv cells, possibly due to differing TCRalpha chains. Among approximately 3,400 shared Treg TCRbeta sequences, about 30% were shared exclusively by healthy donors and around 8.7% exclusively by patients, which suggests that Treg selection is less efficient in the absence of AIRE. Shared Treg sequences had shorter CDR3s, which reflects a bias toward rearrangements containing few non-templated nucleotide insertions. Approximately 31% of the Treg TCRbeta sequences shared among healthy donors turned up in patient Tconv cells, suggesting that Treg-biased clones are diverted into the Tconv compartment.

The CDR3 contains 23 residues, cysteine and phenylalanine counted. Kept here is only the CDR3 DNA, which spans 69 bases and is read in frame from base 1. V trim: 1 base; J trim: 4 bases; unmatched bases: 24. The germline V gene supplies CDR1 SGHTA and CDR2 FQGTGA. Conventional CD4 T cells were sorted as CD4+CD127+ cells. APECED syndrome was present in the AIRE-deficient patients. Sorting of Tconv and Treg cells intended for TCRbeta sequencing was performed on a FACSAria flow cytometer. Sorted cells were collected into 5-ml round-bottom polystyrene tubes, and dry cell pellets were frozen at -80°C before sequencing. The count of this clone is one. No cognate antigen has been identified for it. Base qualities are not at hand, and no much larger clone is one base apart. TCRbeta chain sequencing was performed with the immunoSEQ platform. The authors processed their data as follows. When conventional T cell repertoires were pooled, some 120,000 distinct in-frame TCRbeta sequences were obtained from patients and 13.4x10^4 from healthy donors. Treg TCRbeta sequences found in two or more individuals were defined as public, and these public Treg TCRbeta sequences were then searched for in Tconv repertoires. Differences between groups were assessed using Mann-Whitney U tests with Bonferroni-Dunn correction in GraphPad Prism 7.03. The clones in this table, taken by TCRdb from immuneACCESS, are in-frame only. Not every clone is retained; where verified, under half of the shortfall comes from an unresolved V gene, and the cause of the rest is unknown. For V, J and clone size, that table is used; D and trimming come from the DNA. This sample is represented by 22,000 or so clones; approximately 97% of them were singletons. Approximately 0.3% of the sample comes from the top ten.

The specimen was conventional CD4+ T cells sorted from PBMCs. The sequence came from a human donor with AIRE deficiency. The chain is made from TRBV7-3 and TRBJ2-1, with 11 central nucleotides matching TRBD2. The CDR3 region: CASSLKVGAGLAGSTPLYNEQFF. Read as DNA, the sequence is TGTGCCAGCAGCTTAAAGGTAGGGGCTGGACTAGCGGGCTCAACCCCGCTATACAATGAGCAGTTCTTC.